The source of this TCR beta chain is a study of naive and memory T cell subsets (dated by TCRdb to 2016 to 2017). About the study as a whole: Sorted naive and memory T cell subsets from peripheral blood were analyzed in the study using a UMI-based, open-source pipeline for TCR alpha and beta sequencing. Complete agreement was observed between the functional CMV T cell responses and the IgG serology results. RNA was DNase-treated and reverse transcribed with TCR constant-region primers, mostly using SuperScript III. Study-wide findings and limitations: In both CD4 and CD8 cells, a rise in Gini index and a fall in Shannon and inverse Simpson diversity were observed from naive through CM, EM and EMRA. Following error correction, more than 95% of naive TCR sequences occurred only once, which made naive abundance distributions much steeper than those of memory subsets. Clonotypes were defined as single alpha or beta chain sequences, not paired alpha/beta receptors. The abundance of TCRs followed a power law with an exponent that differed between naive and memory subsets yet stayed consistent across the three individuals. RNA-based TCR counts may be affected by expression changes linked to T cell activation and differentiation. The repertoire findings for the naive and memory subsets could not be validated against a ground truth because none was available.

From the second PCR step on, the TCR alpha and beta chain libraries were amplified in separate reactions. The CMV status of each donor was determined by measuring IFNgamma production from CD4+ T cells after fresh PBMCs had been stimulated overnight with CMV viral lysate. CD4 T cells were positively selected using Miltenyi beads, after which CD8 T cells were positively selected from the CD4-negative fraction. After staining for CD3, CD4, CD8, CD45RA, CD27 and a live/dead dye, cells were sorted on a BD Aria II into four subsets based on CD45RA and CD27. Blood came from three healthy volunteers, each fractionated into CD4 and CD8 T cells and then into four differentiation subsets. About 120 ml of peripheral blood was drawn per donor, and PBMC were isolated by Ficoll-Paque PLUS density-gradient centrifugation. Sorted cells were lysed in RLT buffer, after which RNA was extracted using a Qiagen RNeasy kit and stored at -80 degrees C.

The germline V gene encodes CDR1 SGHRS and CDR2 YFSETQ. Compared with germline, V lacks 3 bases and J lacks 3 bases; bases without a gene match: 7. Reading from cysteine to phenylalanine, the CDR3 counts 16 amino acids. Only the CDR3 portion is preserved as DNA: 48 bases, with reading frame beginning at the first base. This clonotype appeared a few times. Its antigen is not yet known. Base quality data are lacking; no much larger clone is found one base away. The library relied on UMI-ligation and nested PCR. An equimolar mix of two oligonucleotides covering both TRBC1 and TRBC2 was used as the beta constant-region primer. A single-stranded oligonucleotide carrying the SP2 primer and a 12-nucleotide UMI was ligated to the 3' end of the cDNA by T4 RNA ligase 1. The ligated cDNA went through four rounds of PCR with nested alpha and beta constant-region primers together with the SP2 primer. The ligation reaction was kept at 16 degrees C for roughly 19-25 hours. PCR2 was typically performed as a SYBR Green qPCR and was stopped at a predetermined threshold so that over-amplification was prevented. Apart from the first purification, every purification step used Agencourt AMPure XP magnetic beads. Library amounts were measured by Qubit and library quality was assessed on a TapeStation, where the main peak was expected at around 650 bp. Pooled libraries were sequenced on an Illumina MiSeq using v2 2x251 paired-end kits, and typically about 0.95-2.1 million reads were obtained per sample. Each sample's library went into the pool at roughly 4 nM, and 5-7% PhiX was added to help with cluster recognition. On the study's bioinformatics: FASTQ reads processed by Demultiplexor were assigned V and J genes by Decombinator through tag matching that tolerated a single base-pair mismatch. Collapsinator used UMIs to correct both sequencing errors and frequency errors arising from PCR heterogeneity. TCRs were translated and CDR3s were extracted from the conserved cysteine to the FGXG phenylalanine by CDR3Translator, with non-productive sequences being flagged. Gini, Shannon entropy and inverse Simpson indices were computed after subsampling the repertoires to the same number of UMI-defined TCRs. Within the linear range, a power law was fitted to clonotype abundance distributions using maximum likelihood. When run on a single naive CD8 sample, MIGEC and the pipeline yielded similar UMI counts, similar unique TCR numbers and similar clonal distributions. The repertoires were searched for about 7,300 CMV-associated CDR3 sequences that had been compiled from VDJdb and a published dataset. TCRdb reprocessed the public reads (quality trimming at Q25 with fastp, clone calling with MiXCR) and kept in-frame beta chains. Rows with one shared CDR3 protein collapse into an entry with the most common genes and DNA. The V and J calls, along with clone size, are taken from TCRdb and not from the paper's own processing. The sample yields approximately 85,000 distinct CDR3 sequences; roughly 7% were counted once. More than 1.5% of the sample lies in the top ten.

The chain was built from TRBV5-1 and TRBJ2-1, with 9 junctional bases fitting TRBD1. This sequence was found in a human donor in good health. Sequencing was carried out using central memory CD4+ T cells from blood. The sample's cell subset or site label, in plain terms: central memory, CD45RA- CD27+. The DNA sequence is TGCGCCAGCAGCTATTATGGACAGGGGATCTACAATGAGCAGTTCTTC. Translated, this gives CASSYYGQGIYNEQFF.